This TCR beta chain was recorded in a study of blood T cell repertoires in COVID-19. The cohort comprised adults aged about 18 to 100 years residing in approximately 22 US areas. In Cohort 3, a recovered donor had either two negative PCRs, clearance, or symptom resolution. This clone came up a few times. CDR3 size: 15 residues. Per germline, CDR1 SGDLS and CDR2 YYNGEE. The V and J ends lost 4 bases and 1 base respectively, with 14 bases between them. Sequencing was performed with immunoSEQ multiplex PCR; in TCRdb, only in-frame clones are kept and a portion is missing. Among 140,000 to 150,000 clones listed, about 90% were seen once.

This clonotype was sampled from a man aged 60 to 75 who had recovered from COVID-19. The V call is TRBV9, the J call TRBJ1-2, with D perhaps matching TRBD1 (5 bases). The sample taken for sequencing was PBMCs or T cells enriched from blood (not recorded which). The CDR3 nucleotides are TGTGCCAGCAGCTCCACGGGGGGGATTAACTATGGCTACACCTTC. The encoded protein is CASSSTGGINYGYTF.